This T cell receptor beta chain was observed in a study of Ad26.COV2.S vaccination and SARS-CoV-2 variants. Overall study: A participant enrolled in the COV1001 Ad26.COV2.S trial arm provided the sample.

Treatment here: 19 received Ad26.COV2.S at low or high dose, single or two shots; 5 received placebo; per-sample allocation not given. It was on day 63 after the first vaccine or placebo injection that samples were taken. The CDR3 runs to 16 residues. The V gene's germline CDR1 is MDHEN and CDR2 SYDVKM. Trimming removed 2 bases from V and 9 bases from J, with 20 bases in between. A word on this clone: No antigen is known for it.

Findings and caveats of the study: Marked by substantial breadth, spike-specific CD8+ and CD4+ T cell responses were reportedly seen after vaccination.

Assay used: immunoSEQ multiplex PCR; TCRdb lists only in-frame clones, some missing. The data show 430,000 or so clones, approximately 90% seen once. The specimen comprised peripheral blood, sampled in a trial of Ad26.COV2.S vaccine versus placebo. The chain uses TRBV28 and TRBJ2-1; D perhaps matches TRBD2 (6 bases). The origin of this receptor is a person aged 18-60 years who received the Ad26.COV2.S COVID-19 vaccine or a placebo. The chain's CDR3 is CASSLLQGGVWGEQFF. Here the CDR3 DNA reads TGTGCCAGCAGTTTACTTCAGGGAGGAGTGTGGGGTGAGCAGTTCTTC.